The rows below give T cell receptor beta chains drawn from one sample of a study of T cells after yellow fever vaccination. TCRdb re-analysed the 5' RACE reads in MiXCR, keeping a single row per CDR3 protein. The data contain around 530,000 distinct CDR3 sequences, around a sixth of them singletons. Sequenced here: PBMCs, sampled 5 to 6 days after the first yellow fever vaccination. The receptors come from a young man who received the YFV17D yellow fever vaccine. CDR3s include the opening cysteine and the closing phenylalanine or tryptophan. D genes are given only for firm matches. Only some rows state a clone size, as once, few, many or a class for expanded clones.

J gene: TRBJ1-1
D gene: .
clone size: .
V gene: TRBV5-4
CDR3 DNA: TGTGCCAGCAGCTACAGGGACTACACTGAAGCTTTCTTT
CDR3 protein: CASSYRDYTEAFF

J gene: TRBJ2-5
D gene: TRBD2
clone size: few
V gene: TRBV29-1
CDR3 DNA: TGCAGCGTCCCCGGGCTAGCGGGGGGAGGAGAGACCCAGTACTTC
CDR3 protein: CSVPGLAGGGETQYF

J gene: TRBJ2-1
D gene: .
clone size: .
V gene: TRBV6-2/TRBV6-3
CDR3 DNA: TGTGCCAGCAGTTACCCCCTTGACTCTAGCTCCTACAATGAGCAGTTCTTC
CDR3 protein: CASSYPLDSSSYNEQFF

J gene: TRBJ1-5
D gene: TRBD1
clone size: many
V gene: TRBV20-1
CDR3 DNA: TGCAGTGCTGCCACAGGGGGCTCAAGTCAGCCCCAGCATTTT
CDR3 protein: CSAATGGSSQPQHF

J gene: TRBJ1-1
D gene: .
clone size: .
V gene: TRBV19
CDR3 DNA: TGTGCCAGTTACAGGAAGAACACTGAAGCTTTCTTT
CDR3 protein: CASYRKNTEAFF

J gene: TRBJ2-1
D gene: .
clone size: few
V gene: TRBV12-3/TRBV12-4
CDR3 DNA: TGTGCCAGCAGTCCCCCTAATGGCCCGGGGCAGTTCTTC
CDR3 protein: CASSPPNGPGQFF

J gene: TRBJ1-5
D gene: .
clone size: many
V gene: TRBV12-3/TRBV12-4
CDR3 DNA: TGTGCCAGCAGTTTCTCGGGTCAGCCCCAGCATTTT
CDR3 protein: CASSFSGQPQHF

J gene: TRBJ2-3
D gene: .
clone size: .
V gene: TRBV7-3
CDR3 DNA: TGTGCCAGCAGCTTAAACGGGCTAGGTCACACAGATACGCAGTATTTT
CDR3 protein: CASSLNGLGHTDTQYF

J gene: TRBJ1-5
D gene: TRBD1
clone size: few
V gene: TRBV2
CDR3 DNA: TGTGCCAGCAGTGAAGGAGGGACAGGGGTAGAGCATTTT
CDR3 protein: CASSEGGTGVEHF

J gene: TRBJ1-5
D gene: .
clone size: .
V gene: TRBV18
CDR3 DNA: TGTGCCAGCTCACCACCAGGGACCCAGCCCCAGCATTTT
CDR3 protein: CASSPPGTQPQHF

J gene: TRBJ2-1
D gene: .
clone size: .
V gene: TRBV5-1
CDR3 DNA: TGCGCCAGCAGCATCTTCCAGGGCAATGAGCAGTTCTTC
CDR3 protein: CASSIFQGNEQFF

J gene: TRBJ2-2
D gene: TRBD1
clone size: few
V gene: TRBV23-1
CDR3 DNA: TGCGCCAGCAGTCTACACCGACAGGGCACCGGGGAGCTGTTTTTT
CDR3 protein: CASSLHRQGTGELFF

J gene: TRBJ2-5
D gene: .
clone size: few
V gene: TRBV11-1
CDR3 DNA: TGTGCCAGCAGCGGCCAGGGGCCCTGGGAGACCCAGTACTTC
CDR3 protein: CASSGQGPWETQYF

J gene: TRBJ2-3
D gene: .
clone size: few
V gene: TRBV7-3
CDR3 DNA: TGTGCCAGCAGCTTAATCCCAGGACAGCCCACAGATACGCAGTATTTT
CDR3 protein: CASSLIPGQPTDTQYF

J gene: TRBJ2-1
D gene: TRBD2
clone size: .
V gene: TRBV4-3
CDR3 DNA: TGCGCCAGCAGCCAAGATCCGGGACTAGCGGGGGAGCAGTTCTTC
CDR3 protein: CASSQDPGLAGEQFF

J gene: TRBJ1-5
D gene: .
clone size: few
V gene: TRBV20-1
CDR3 DNA: TGCAGTGCTAGGACCCCGACAAATCAGCCCCAGCATTTT
CDR3 protein: CSARTPTNQPQHF

J gene: TRBJ2-3
D gene: .
clone size: few
V gene: TRBV20-1
CDR3 DNA: TGCAGTGCTAGAGCCGGGCACCCGCAGTATTTT
CDR3 protein: CSARAGHPQYF

J gene: TRBJ2-1
D gene: TRBD2
clone size: .
V gene: TRBV6-4
CDR3 DNA: TGTGCCAGCAGCGCCGAGTGGACTAGCGGGGGGACCCACTACTACAATGAGCAGTTCTTC
CDR3 protein: CASSAEWTSGGTHYYNEQFF

J gene: TRBJ1-1
D gene: .
clone size: few
V gene: TRBV19
CDR3 DNA: TGTGCCAGTAGTATTACTATGGCAGGGCGGTCTGAAGCTTTCTTT
CDR3 protein: CASSITMAGRSEAFF

J gene: TRBJ1-1
D gene: .
clone size: few
V gene: TRBV18
CDR3 DNA: TGTGCCAGCTCACCATTCGCCTCCGAAGCTTTCTTT
CDR3 protein: CASSPFASEAFF

J gene: TRBJ2-5
D gene: TRBD2
clone size: many
V gene: TRBV7-2
CDR3 DNA: TGTGCCAGCAGACCGACTAGCGGGAGCGAGACCCAGTACTTC
CDR3 protein: CASRPTSGSETQYF

J gene: TRBJ2-7
D gene: TRBD2
clone size: .
V gene: TRBV5-6
CDR3 DNA: TGTGCCAGCAGCTTGGGGGACTACGACGAGCAGTACTTC
CDR3 protein: CASSLGDYDEQYF

J gene: TRBJ1-5
D gene: .
clone size: .
V gene: TRBV12-3/TRBV12-4
CDR3 DNA: TGTGCCAGCAGCCAGCTCGGGGGCGCTTGGCAGCCCCAGCATTTT
CDR3 protein: CASSQLGGAWQPQHF

J gene: TRBJ2-1
D gene: TRBD1
clone size: .
V gene: TRBV20-1
CDR3 DNA: TGCAGTGCCCCTCGGACAGGGGGCAGGAATGAGCAGTTCTTC
CDR3 protein: CSAPRTGGRNEQFF

J gene: TRBJ2-1
D gene: TRBD2
clone size: .
V gene: TRBV11-2
CDR3 DNA: TGTGCCAGCAGCTTAGAGGCTAGCGGGGGGGCCAATGAGCAGTTCTTC
CDR3 protein: CASSLEASGGANEQFF

J gene: TRBJ2-5
D gene: .
clone size: .
V gene: TRBV4-1
CDR3 DNA: TGCGCCAGCAGCCCACTGCCGGGGGAAAAGACCCAGTACTTC
CDR3 protein: CASSPLPGEKTQYF